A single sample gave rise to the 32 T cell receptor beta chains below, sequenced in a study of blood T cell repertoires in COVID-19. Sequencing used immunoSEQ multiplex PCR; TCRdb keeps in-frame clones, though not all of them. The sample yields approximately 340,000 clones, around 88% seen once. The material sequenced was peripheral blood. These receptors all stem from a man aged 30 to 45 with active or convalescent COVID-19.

This CDR3 is CASSRAGVETQYF. The DNA of the CDR3 is TGCGCCAGCAGCCGAGCAGGGGTTGAGACCCAGTACTTC. The chain is built from TRBV5-1 and TRBJ2-5; tentatively, D is TRBD1 (6 bases). The CDR3 is 13 amino acids. The germline V and J ends were trimmed by 4 bases and 5 bases, with 12 bases remaining between them. The germline V gene has CDR1 SGHRS and CDR2 YFSETQ.

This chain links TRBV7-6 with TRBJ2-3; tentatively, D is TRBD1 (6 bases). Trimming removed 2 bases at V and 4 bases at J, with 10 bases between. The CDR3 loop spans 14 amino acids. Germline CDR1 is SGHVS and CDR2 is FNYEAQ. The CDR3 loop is CASSLNRDADTQYF. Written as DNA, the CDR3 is TGTGCCAGCAGCTTAAACAGGGACGCAGATACGCAGTATTTT.

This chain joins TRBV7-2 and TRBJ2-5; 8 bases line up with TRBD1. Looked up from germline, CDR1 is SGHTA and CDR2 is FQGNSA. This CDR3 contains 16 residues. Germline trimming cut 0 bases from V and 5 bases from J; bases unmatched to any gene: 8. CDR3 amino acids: CASSLAGRTGSETQYF. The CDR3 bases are TGTGCCAGCAGCTTAGCGGGGAGGACAGGGTCGGAGACCCAGTACTTC. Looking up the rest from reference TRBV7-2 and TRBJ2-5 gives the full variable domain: GAGVSQSPSNKVTEKGKDVELRCDPISGHTALYWYRQSLGQGLEFLIYFQGNSAPDKSGLPSDRFSAERTGGSVSTLTIQRTQQEDSAVYLCASSLAGRTGSETQYFGPGTRLLVL.

In DNA, the CDR3 is TGTGCCACCTACGGGGGGGCCGTCAATGAGCAGTTCTTC. Translated: CATYGGAVNEQFF. The chain joins TRBV6-5 to TRBJ2-1; 8 positions match TRBD2. The CDR3 length is 13 residues. Trimming removed 10 bases from V and 6 bases from J; junction bases left unmatched: 8. The germline V gene has CDR1 MNHEY and CDR2 SVGAGI.

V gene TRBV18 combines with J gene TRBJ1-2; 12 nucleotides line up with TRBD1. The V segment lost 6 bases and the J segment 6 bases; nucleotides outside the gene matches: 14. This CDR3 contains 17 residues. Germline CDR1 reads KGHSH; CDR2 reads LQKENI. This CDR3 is CASSAPWDRGQTDGYTF. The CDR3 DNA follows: TGTGCCAGCTCCGCCCCTTGGGACAGGGGGCAGACTGATGGCTACACCTTC.

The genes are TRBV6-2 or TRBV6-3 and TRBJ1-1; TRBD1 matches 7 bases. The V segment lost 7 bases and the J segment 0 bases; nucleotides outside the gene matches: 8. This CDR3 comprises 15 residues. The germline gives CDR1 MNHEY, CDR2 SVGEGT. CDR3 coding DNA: TGTGCCAGCACTTATTTAGGGGGCCTGAACACTGAAGCTTTCTTT. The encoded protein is CASTYLGGLNTEAFF.

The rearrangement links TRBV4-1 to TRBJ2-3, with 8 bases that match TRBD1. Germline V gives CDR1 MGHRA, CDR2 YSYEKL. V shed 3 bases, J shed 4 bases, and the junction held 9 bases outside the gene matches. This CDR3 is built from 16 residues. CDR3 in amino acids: CASSHRGRGRSDTQYF. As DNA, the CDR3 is TGCGCCAGCAGCCACAGGGGCAGGGGGCGTTCAGATACGCAGTATTTT.

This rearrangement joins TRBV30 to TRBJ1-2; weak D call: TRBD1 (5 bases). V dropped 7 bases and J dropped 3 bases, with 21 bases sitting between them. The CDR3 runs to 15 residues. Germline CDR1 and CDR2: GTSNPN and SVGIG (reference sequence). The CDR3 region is CASGDTRAGDYGYTF. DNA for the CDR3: TGTGCCTCTGGAGACACCAGGGCCGGCGACTATGGCTACACCTTC. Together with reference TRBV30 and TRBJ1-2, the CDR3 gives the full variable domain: SQTIHQWPATLVQPVGSPLSLECTVEGTSNPNLYWYRQAAGRGLQLLFYSVGIGQISSEVPQNLSASRPQDRQFILSSKKLLLSDSGFYLCASGDTRAGDYGYTFGSGTRLTVV.

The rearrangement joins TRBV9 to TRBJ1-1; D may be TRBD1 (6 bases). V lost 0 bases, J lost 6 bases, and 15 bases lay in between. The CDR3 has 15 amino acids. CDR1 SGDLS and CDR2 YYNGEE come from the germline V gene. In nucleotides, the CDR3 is TGTGCCAGCAGCGTAGGGCCCCTGGACAGTTCTGAAGCTTTCTTT. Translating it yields CASSVGPLDSSEAFF.

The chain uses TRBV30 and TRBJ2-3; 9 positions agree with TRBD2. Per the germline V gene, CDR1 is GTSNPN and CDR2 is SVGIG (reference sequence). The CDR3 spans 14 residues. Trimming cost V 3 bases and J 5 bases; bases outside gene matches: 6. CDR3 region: CAWSRGGAIDTQYF. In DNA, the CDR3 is TGTGCCTGGAGCCGCGGGGGGGCCATAGATACGCAGTATTTT.

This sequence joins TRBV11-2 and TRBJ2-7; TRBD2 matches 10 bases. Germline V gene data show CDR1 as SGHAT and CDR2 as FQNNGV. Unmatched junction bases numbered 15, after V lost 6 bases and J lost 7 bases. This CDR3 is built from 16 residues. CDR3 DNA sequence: TGTGCCAGCAGTCCACCGGGGCTAGCGGGAGCTGATGAGCAGTACTTC. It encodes CASSPPGLAGADEQYF.

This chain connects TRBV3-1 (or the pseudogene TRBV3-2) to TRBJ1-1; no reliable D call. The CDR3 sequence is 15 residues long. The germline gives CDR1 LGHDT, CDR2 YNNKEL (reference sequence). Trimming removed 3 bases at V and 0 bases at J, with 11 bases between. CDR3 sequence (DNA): TGTGCCAGCAGCCACACAAGGGAGATGAACACTGAAGCTTTCTTT. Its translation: CASSHTREMNTEAFF.

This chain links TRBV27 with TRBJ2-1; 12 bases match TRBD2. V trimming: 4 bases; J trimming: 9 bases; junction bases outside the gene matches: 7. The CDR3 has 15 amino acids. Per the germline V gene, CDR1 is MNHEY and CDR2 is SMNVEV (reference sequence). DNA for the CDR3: TGTGCCAGCAGTTCTGGACTAGCGGGGTGGGTTGAGCAGTTCTTC. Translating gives CASSSGLAGWVEQFF.

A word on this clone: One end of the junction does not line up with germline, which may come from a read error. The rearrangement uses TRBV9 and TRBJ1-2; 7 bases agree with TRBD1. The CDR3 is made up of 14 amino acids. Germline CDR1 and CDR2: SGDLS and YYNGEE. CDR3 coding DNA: TGTGCCAGCACCGTATCAGGGGGTCACTATGGCTACACCTTC. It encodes CASTVSGGHYGYTF.

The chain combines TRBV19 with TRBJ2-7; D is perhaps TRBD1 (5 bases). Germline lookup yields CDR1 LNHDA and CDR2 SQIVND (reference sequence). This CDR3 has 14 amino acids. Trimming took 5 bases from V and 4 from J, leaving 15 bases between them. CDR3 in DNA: TGTGCCAGTAGTTTGGCAGGGCGTTTTTACGAGCAGTACTTC. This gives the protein CASSLAGRFYEQYF.

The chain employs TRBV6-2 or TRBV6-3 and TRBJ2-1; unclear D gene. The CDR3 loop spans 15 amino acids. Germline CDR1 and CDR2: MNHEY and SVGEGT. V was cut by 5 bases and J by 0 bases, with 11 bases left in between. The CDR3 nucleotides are TGTGCCAGCAGTCCCGACTGGAGCTCCTACAATGAGCAGTTCTTC. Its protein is CASSPDWSSYNEQFF.

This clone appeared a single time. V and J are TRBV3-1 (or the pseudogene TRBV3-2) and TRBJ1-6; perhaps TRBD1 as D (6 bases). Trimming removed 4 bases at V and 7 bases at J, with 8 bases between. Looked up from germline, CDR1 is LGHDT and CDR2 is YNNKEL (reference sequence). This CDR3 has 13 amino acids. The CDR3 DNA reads TGTGCCAGCAGCCGAGACAGGAATTCACCCCTCCACTTT. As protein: CASSRDRNSPLHF.

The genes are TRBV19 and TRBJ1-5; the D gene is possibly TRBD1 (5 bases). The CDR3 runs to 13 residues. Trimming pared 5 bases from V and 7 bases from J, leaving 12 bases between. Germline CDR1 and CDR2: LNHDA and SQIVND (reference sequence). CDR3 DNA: TGTGCCAGTAGTTGGGGGGTTGAGCAGCCCCAGCATTTT. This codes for CASSWGVEQPQHF.

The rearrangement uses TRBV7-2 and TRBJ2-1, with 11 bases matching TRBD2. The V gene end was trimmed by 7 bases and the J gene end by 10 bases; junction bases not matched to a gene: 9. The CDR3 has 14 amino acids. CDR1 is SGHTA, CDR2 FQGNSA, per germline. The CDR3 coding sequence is TGTGCCAGCACCCTAAGCGCTAGCGGGGGGGAGCAGTTCTTC. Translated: CASTLSASGGEQFF.

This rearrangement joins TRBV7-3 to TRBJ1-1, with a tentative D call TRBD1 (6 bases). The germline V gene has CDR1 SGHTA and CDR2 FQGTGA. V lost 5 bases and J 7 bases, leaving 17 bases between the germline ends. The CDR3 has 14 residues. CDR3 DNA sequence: TGTGCCAGCAGCGTACACAGGGAAAGCCTTGAAGCTTTCTTT. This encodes CASSVHRESLEAFF.

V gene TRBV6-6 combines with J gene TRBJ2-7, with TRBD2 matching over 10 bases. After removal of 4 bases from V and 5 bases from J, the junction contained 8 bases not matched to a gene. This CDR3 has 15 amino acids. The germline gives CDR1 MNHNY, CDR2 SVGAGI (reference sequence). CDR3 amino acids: CASSSPASGGHEQYF. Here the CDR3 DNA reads TGTGCCAGCAGTTCACCAGCTAGCGGGGGCCACGAGCAGTACTTC.

The CDR3 reads CASSLQPLGSGGIVEQFF. In DNA, the CDR3 is TGTGCCAGCAGCCTCCAACCCCTTGGGAGCGGGGGAATCGTTGAGCAGTTCTTC. The chain is built from TRBV4-2 and TRBJ2-1; 8 nucleotides align to TRBD2. CDR1 and CDR2 (germline): LGHNA, YNFKEQ. The CDR3 is 18 amino acids. The V and J ends lost 4 bases and 9 bases, in that order; junction bases with no gene match: 20.

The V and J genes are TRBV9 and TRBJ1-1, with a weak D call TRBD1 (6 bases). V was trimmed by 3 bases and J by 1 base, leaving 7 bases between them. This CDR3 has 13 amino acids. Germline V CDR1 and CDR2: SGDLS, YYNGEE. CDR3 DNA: TGTGCCAGCAGCGAGGGACAGAACACTGAAGCTTTCTTT. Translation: CASSEGQNTEAFF.

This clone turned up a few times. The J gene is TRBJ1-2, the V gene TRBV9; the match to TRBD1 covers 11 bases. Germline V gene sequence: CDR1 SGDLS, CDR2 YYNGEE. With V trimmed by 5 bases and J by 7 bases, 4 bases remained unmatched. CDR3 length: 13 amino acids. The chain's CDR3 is CASSIGTGGGYTF. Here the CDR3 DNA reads TGTGCCAGCAGTATCGGGACAGGGGGTGGCTACACCTTC.

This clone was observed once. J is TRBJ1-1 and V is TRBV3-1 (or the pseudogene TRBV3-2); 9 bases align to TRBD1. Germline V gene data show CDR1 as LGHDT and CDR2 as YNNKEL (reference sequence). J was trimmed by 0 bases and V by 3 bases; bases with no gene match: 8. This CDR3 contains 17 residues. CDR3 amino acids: CASSQGSGQGMNTEAFF. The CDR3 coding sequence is TGTGCCAGCAGCCAGGGATCGGGACAGGGTATGAACACTGAAGCTTTCTTT.

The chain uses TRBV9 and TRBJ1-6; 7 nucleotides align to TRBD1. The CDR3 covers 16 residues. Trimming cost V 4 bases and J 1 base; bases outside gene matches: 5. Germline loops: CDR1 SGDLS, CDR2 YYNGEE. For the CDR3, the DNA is TGTGCCAGCAGCTTCCGGGACAGTTCCTATAATTCACCCCTCCACTTT. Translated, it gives CASSFRDSSYNSPLHF.

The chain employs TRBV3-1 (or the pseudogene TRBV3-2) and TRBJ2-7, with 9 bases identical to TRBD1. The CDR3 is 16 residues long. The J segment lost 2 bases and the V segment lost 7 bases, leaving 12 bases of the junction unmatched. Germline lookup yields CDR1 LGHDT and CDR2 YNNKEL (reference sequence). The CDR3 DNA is TGTGCCAGCAAGGCCCAGGCGGGACAGGGAACCTACGAGCAGTACTTC. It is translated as CASKAQAGQGTYEQYF.

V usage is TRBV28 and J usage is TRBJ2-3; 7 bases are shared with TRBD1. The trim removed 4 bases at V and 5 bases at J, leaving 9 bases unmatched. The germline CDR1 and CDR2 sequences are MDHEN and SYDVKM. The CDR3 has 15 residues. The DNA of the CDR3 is TGTGCCAGCAGTTCATTAGACAGGGTGGGAGATACGCAGTATTTT. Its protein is CASSSLDRVGDTQYF.

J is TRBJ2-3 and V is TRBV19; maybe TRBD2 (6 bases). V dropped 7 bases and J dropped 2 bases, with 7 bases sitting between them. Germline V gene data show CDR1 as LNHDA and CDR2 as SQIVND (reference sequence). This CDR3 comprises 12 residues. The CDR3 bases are TGTGCCAGTACGGGGGACACAGATACGCAGTATTTT. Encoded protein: CASTGDTDTQYF.

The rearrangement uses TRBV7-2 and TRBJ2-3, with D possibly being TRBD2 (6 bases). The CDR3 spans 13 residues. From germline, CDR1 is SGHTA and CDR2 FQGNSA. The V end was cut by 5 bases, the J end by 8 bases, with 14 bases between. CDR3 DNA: TGTGCCAGCAGCCGGACTACACAGACTACGCAGTATTTT. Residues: CASSRTTQTTQYF.

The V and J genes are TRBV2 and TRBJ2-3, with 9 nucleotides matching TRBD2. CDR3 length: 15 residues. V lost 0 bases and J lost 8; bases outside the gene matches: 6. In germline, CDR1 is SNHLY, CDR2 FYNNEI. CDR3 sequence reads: CASSEALAGAATQYF. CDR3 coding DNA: TGTGCCAGCAGTGAAGCGTTAGCGGGGGCCGCTACGCAGTATTTT.

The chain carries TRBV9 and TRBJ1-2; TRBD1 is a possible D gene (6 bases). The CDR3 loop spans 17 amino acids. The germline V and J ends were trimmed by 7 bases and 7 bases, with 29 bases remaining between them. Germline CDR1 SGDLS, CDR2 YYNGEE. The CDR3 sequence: CASFSSRGGAGDFGYTF. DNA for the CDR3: TGTGCCAGCTTCTCCTCGAGGGGAGGGGCAGGGGATTTTGGCTACACCTTC.